This entry concerns a single T cell receptor beta chain. Here immunoSEQ multiplex PCR was the method, and the copy in TCRdb shows in-frame clones only, minus some. The sample shows more than 10,000 clones, around two thirds of them seen only once. Trimming took 1 base from V and 3 from J; bases not matched to a gene: 22. The CDR3 has 21 amino acids. Looked up from germline, CDR1 is LGHNT and CDR2 is FRNRAP. The data were taken from a study of neoadjuvant anti-PD-1 for oral cavity cancer. Study-wide context: Non-progressing patients received a fourth nivolumab dose near day 43, then surgery on days 50-56.

These newly diagnosed stage II-IVA oral cavity squamous cell carcinoma patients had no prior systemic or radiation treatment. The V and J genes are TRBV12-5 and TRBJ2-7, with 9 bases identical to TRBD1. The receptor's source is a person aged 35-80 years with oral cavity squamous cell carcinoma. The sequences come from PBMCs, collected before nivolumab (anti-PD-1) treatment. The CDR3: CASGLDVPGQGVGRGNYEQYF. The CDR3 bases are TGTGCTAGTGGTTTGGACGTCCCGGGACAGGGTGTAGGGAGAGGTAACTACGAGCAGTACTTC.